This TCR beta chain was identified in a study of blood T cell repertoires in COVID-19. Study overall: Collection of acute and convalescent COVID-19 samples took place in the United States, Italy and Spain. In each case, the material was cDNA or gDNA derived from T cells, B-cell-depleted T cells, or PBMCs.

Methods used by the authors: Estimation of nucleated cell counts relied on the amplification of reference gene primers. This table comes from immunoSEQ multiplex PCR, and its TCRdb copy is limited to in-frame clones, with some not included. V and J calls and clone size come straight from that table; D and trimming were deduced from the DNA. The data hold a few hundred thousand clones, with approximately 82% observed a single time. V lost 5 bases, J lost 6 bases, and 15 bases lay in between. Germline CDR1 is SGHTA and CDR2 is FQGTGA. There are 14 residues in the CDR3. The chain couples TRBV7-3 to TRBJ2-3; D unresolved. The specimen sequenced was peripheral blood. This TCR was sampled from a man aged 25-45 years who had recovered from COVID-19. The CDR3 is CASSHPGQADTQYF. The CDR3 bases are TGTGCCAGCAGCCACCCTGGTCAAGCGGATACGCAGTATTTT.